This TCR beta chain was sequenced for a study of T cells expressing NK-cell markers (TCRdb year 2020). Context from the whole study: TCR beta-chain repertoires were profiled in sorted CD3+CD56+NKG2C+, CD3+CD56+NKG2C- and CD3+CD56-NKG2C+ T-cell subsets from roughly eight donors. Seven of the eight sequenced donors were HCMV-seropositive and one was HCMV-seronegative. All eight donors whose samples were sequenced were randomly selected healthy volunteers, three of them men and five women. Libraries were sequenced as 2 x 150 bp reads on Illumina HiSeq 2000/2500, MiSeq or NextSeq.

From its cysteine to its phenylalanine, the CDR3 spans 15 amino acids. This entry has no DNA. The germline V gene supplies CDR1 ENHRY and CDR2 SYGVKD. Reads for this sample came from an Illumina HiSeq 2000. TCR beta cDNA libraries were prepared using 5'RACE template switching, which introduced a universal primer site and unique molecular identifiers. Priming for cDNA synthesis came from the TCR beta constant segment, and two successive PCR amplification steps followed. In the authors' own workflow: MIGEC was used to demultiplex reads and group the reads by UMI, and MiTCR was used to assemble and quantify clonotypes. Only TCR cDNA sequences supported by at least two reads were kept to exclude erroneous sequences. The tcR package was used for downstream repertoire analysis, and clonotypes were matched across fractions by CDR3 nucleotide sequence plus V segment. VDJmatch was used to annotate antigen specificity against VDJdb, with one amino acid substitution in CDR3 permitted. TCRdb reprocessed the raw reads; every CDR3 protein sequence is a single record, and DNA is not supplied. The V and J calls come from TCRdb's annotation, not from the publication. The sample's records list roughly 390,000 distinct CDR3 sequences. Of the sample, about 5.2% is held by the ten largest clones.

About this clonotype itself: Its cognate antigen has yet to be identified.

A commercial ELISA kit detecting HCMV-specific IgG in serum was used to determine HCMV serostatus. Peripheral blood mononuclear cells were isolated from blood by Ficoll density gradient centrifugation. Paper-wide results and their limitations: In several donors, the dominant CD3+CD56+NKG2C+ clonotypes ranked among the top 10 CD8+ clonotypes, making up about 1.0-8% of CD8+ T cells. It remained unclear whether the expanded NKG2C-expressing T cell clones were specific for HCMV antigens. Those dominant clonotypes were again the most abundant among CD3+CD56-NKG2C+ cells in several donors, at about 28.3-65%.

The specimen was blood T cells: a sorted CD56 or NKG2C T cell subset, CD4+ or CD8+ T cells, or bulk PBMC T cells (not recorded which). This TCR was recovered from a man aged 18-75 years in good health. The chain was built from TRBV10-3 and TRBJ2-2; TCRdb names TRBD2, which stays unverified in the absence of DNA. The CDR3 region has the sequence CAISPLAGITGELFF.